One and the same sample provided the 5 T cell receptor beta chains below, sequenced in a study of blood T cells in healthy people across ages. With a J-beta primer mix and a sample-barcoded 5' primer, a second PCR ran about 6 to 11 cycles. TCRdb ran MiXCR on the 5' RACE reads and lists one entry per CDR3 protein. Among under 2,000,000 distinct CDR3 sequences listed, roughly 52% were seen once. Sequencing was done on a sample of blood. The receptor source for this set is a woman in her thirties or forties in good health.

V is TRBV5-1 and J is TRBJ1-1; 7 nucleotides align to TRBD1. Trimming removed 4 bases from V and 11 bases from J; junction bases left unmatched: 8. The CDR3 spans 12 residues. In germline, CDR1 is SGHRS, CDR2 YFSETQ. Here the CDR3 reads CASSPRGLGAFF. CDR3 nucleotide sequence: TGCGCCAGCAGCCCGAGGGGGCTGGGGGCTTTCTTT.

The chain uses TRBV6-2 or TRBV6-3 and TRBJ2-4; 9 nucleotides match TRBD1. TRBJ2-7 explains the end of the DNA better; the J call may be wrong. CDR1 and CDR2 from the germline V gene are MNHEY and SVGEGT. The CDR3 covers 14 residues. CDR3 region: CASSYRDRDHEQYF. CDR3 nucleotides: TGTGCCAGCAGCTACCGGGACAGGGACCACGAGCAGTACTTC.

The chain's CDR3 is CASSLDRSRYNEQYF. DNA for the CDR3: TGTGCCAGCAGCTTGGACCGATCCCGCTACAATGAGCAGTACTTC. The rearrangement links TRBV7-9 to TRBJ2-7, with D unclear. The CDR3 runs 15 residues. Trimming took 3 bases from V and 7 from J, leaving 19 bases between them. The V gene's germline CDR1 is SEHNR and CDR2 FQNEAQ (reference sequence).

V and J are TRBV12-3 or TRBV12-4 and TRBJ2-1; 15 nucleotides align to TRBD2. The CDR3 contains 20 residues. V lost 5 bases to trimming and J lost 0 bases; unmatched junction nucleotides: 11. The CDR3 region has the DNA TGTGCCAGCAGTCTAAACGGACTAGCGGGGGGGCTTGACTCCTACAATGAGCAGTTCTTC. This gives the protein CASSLNGLAGGLDSYNEQFF.

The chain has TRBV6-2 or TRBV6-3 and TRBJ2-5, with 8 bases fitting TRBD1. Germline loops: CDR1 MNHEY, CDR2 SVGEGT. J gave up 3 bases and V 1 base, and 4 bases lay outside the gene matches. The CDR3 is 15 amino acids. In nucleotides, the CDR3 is TGTGCCAGCAGTTACTTTGGGACAGGAGAAGAGACCCAGTACTTC. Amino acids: CASSYFGTGEETQYF.